This TCR beta chain is from a study of shared clonotypes between healthy human individuals. Study-level results: Sharing across a few donors was seen in 4% to 5% of naive CD4 clonotypes. Only blood samples were collected, and tissue repertoires likely differ.

This clone was recorded only once. Its antigen remains unidentified. Naive CD8 cells were CD45RO-negative, positively selected for CCR7, excluding terminally differentiated effector memory CD45RA+ cells. Trimming left V 10 bases short and J 6 bases short, with 3 bases between. This CDR3 is 9 amino acids long. CDR1 is SNHLY, CDR2 FYNNEI, per germline. The assay was immunoSEQ multiplex PCR, and TCRdb's table has in-frame clones only and misses some. The sample shows roughly 590,000 clones, nearly 97% of them seen only once. The sequence was collected from a woman aged 25-40 years in good health. Source material: naive CD8+ T cells sorted from blood. The V gene is TRBV2, the J gene TRBJ2-2; D remains ambiguous. CDR3 nucleotides: TGTGCCATGCCCGGGGAGCTGTTTTTT. This codes for CAMPGELFF. The full variable domain, completed using reference TRBV2 and TRBJ2-2, is EPEVTQTPSHQVTQMGQEVILRCVPISNHLYFYWYRQILGQKVEFLVSFYNNEISEKSEIFDDQFSVERPDGSNFTLKIRSTKLEDSAMYFCAMPGELFFGEGSRLTVL.